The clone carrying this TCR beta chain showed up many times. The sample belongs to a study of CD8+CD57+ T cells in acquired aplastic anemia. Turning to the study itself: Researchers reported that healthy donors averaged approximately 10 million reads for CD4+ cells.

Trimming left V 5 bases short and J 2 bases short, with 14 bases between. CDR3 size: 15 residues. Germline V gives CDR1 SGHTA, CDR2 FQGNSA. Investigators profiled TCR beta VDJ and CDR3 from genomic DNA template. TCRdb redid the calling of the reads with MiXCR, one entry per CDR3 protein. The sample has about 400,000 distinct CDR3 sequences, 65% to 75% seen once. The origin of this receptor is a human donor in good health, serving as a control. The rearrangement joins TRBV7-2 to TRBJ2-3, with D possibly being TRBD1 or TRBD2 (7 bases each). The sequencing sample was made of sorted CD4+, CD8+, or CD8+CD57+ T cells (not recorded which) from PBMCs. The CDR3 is CASSPGGGDTDTQYF. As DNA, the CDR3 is TGTGCCAGCAGCCCAGGGGGGGGAGACACAGATACGCAGTATTTT.